What follows describes a single TCR beta chain. What it binds is not known. V was cut by 3 bases and J by 7 bases, with 13 bases left in between. This CDR3 is 14 amino acids long. The entry originates in a study of T cells after yellow fever vaccination. Study-wide points: Among all clonotypes, a small share was observed in both CD4 and CD8 compartments.

It was through 5'RACE template switching that TCR cDNA was made, with a universal primer site and UMIs added. In TCRdb, the 5' RACE reads were re-called with MiXCR into one record per CDR3 protein. The data show a few hundred thousand distinct CDR3 sequences, about 6.6% seen once. The chain has TRBV12-3 or TRBV12-4 and TRBJ1-5, with a tentative D call TRBD1 (5 bases). The TCR sequence derives from a man between 18 and 35 years old who received the YFV17D yellow fever vaccine. The sequencing here drew on PBMCs, taken about 41 days after the first yellow fever vaccination. CDR3 in DNA: TGTGCCAGCAGTTTCTCTCTAGGGACCCAGCCCCAGCATTTT. It codes for CASSFSLGTQPQHF.